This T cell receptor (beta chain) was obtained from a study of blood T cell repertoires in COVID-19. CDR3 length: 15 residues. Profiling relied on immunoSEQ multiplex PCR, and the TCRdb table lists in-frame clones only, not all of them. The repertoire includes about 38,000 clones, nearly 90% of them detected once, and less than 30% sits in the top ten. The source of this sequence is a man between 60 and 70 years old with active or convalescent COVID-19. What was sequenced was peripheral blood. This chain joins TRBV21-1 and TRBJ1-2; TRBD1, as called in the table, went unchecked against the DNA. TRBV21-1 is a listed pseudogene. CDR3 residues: CASSNSQDLLYGYTF. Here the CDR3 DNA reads TGTGCCAGCAGCAACTCACAGGACCTACTATATGGCTACACCTTC.